Listed below are T cell receptor beta chains from one sample, sequenced in a study of ipilimumab plus nivolumab after autologous stem cell transplantation. Clones were read by immunoSEQ multiplex PCR, and TCRdb kept only the in-frame ones, dropping some. The table has approximately 84,000 clones, about 83% seen once; the top ten hold approximately 2.2%. Sequenced material: PBMCs, taken in a trial of ipilimumab plus nivolumab as post-transplant consolidation. The source of these receptors is a male donor with diffuse large B-cell lymphoma. CDR3s include the opening cysteine and the closing phenylalanine or tryptophan. D genes are given only for firm matches. The size field is filled for only some rows; it gives once, few, many or a size class.

j_call | v_call | d_call | clone_size | cdr3_aa | cdr3_nt
TRBJ2-7 | TRBV6-5 | - | - | CASSSDRFQYEQYF | TGTGCCAGCAGTTCGGACAGATTCCAATACGAGCAGTACTTC
TRBJ2-3 | TRBV4-3 | TRBD2 | - | CASSQAQSGGYTDTQYF | TGCGCCAGCAGCCAAGCCCAAAGCGGGGGGTACACAGATACGCAGTATTTT
TRBJ1-1 | TRBV30 | - | - | CACFWRTEAFF | TGTGCCTGTTTTTGGCGTACTGAAGCTTTCTTT
TRBJ2-7 | TRBV27 | - | once | CASSLKMGMEQYF | TGTGCCAGCAGTTTAAAGATGGGAATGGAGCAGTACTTC
TRBJ2-7 | TRBV2 | TRBD2 | - | CASSDGTSGGDSEQYF | TGTGCCAGCAGTGATGGGACTAGCGGGGGGGACTCCGAGCAGTACTTC
TRBJ2-2 | TRBV19 | TRBD2 | few | CASRRTSANTGELFF | TGTGCCAGTAGGCGGACTAGCGCCAACACCGGGGAGCTGTTTTTT
TRBJ1-2 | TRBV5-8 | - | - | CASRGGGTPLGYGYTF | TGTGCCAGCCGGGGGGGCGGCACCCCTCTCGGCTATGGCTACACCTTC
TRBJ2-2 | TRBV19 | TRBD2 | - | CASSKGVGSGGASTGELFF | TGTGCCAGTAGTAAAGGTGTGGGTAGCGGGGGGGCCAGCACCGGGGAGCTGTTTTTT
TRBJ1-1 | TRBV29-1 | TRBD1 | - | CSVTSRERDRGLSTEAFF | TGCAGCGTCACTTCGCGTGAGCGGGACAGGGGGCTATCCACTGAAGCTTTCTTT
TRBJ2-2 | TRBV7-2 | - | - | CASSLNSGGELFF | TGTGCCAGCAGCTTAAATAGTGGGGGGGAGCTGTTTTTT
TRBJ2-7 | TRBV2 | - | - | CASSDWGVISYEQYF | TGTGCCAGCAGTGACTGGGGGGTCATCTCCTACGAGCAGTACTTC
TRBJ2-7 | TRBV11-1 | TRBD1 | - | CASSNLGTGALEQYF | TGTGCCAGCAGCAACCTCGGGACAGGGGCACTGGAGCAGTACTTC
TRBJ2-5 | TRBV11-2 | - | - | CASSQPGQGYGTQYF | TGTGCCAGCAGCCAACCGGGACAAGGCTATGGGACCCAGTACTTC
TRBJ2-3 | TRBV20-1 | - | - | CSAIFLDTQYF | TGCAGTGCTATCTTTTTAGATACGCAGTATTTT
TRBJ1-2 | TRBV6-1 | - | - | CASSGARGTYTF | TGTGCCAGCAGTGGCGCCCGCGGGACCTACACCTTC
TRBJ1-1 | TRBV9 | - | once | CASSRGRQNTEAFF | TGTGCCAGCAGCCGGGGGAGACAGAACACTGAAGCTTTCTTT
TRBJ2-3 | TRBV25-1 | - | once | CASSGRRGAQYF | TGTGCCAGCAGTGGGCGCAGGGGTGCGCAGTATTTT
TRBJ2-3 | TRBV6-7 | - | - | CASSYSRAPDTQYF | TGTGCCAGCAGTTACTCGCGGGCCCCAGATACGCAGTATTTT